This TCR beta chain was observed in a study of Ad26.COV2.S vaccination and SARS-CoV-2 variants. The protocol was immunoSEQ multiplex PCR, while the TCRdb copy is restricted to in-frame clones and leaves out a portion. The data hold approximately 400,000 clones, with roughly nine tenths observed a single time. The V gene's germline CDR1 is LNHDA and CDR2 SQIVND (reference sequence). V lost 3 bases and J lost 1, with 6 bases in between. This CDR3 has 13 residues. Study outcomes and limitations: Total T cell responses were possibly underestimated by TCR breadth and depth analyses.

For this clone: Its target is unknown.

The source of this sequence is a human donor who had recovered from COVID-19. Material: peripheral blood, obtained after recovery from COVID-19. This chain connects TRBV19 to TRBJ1-1, with a tentative D call TRBD1 (5 bases). CDR3 in DNA: TGTGCCAGTAGTATGCAGGGGAACACTGAAGCTTTCTTT. It codes for CASSMQGNTEAFF.